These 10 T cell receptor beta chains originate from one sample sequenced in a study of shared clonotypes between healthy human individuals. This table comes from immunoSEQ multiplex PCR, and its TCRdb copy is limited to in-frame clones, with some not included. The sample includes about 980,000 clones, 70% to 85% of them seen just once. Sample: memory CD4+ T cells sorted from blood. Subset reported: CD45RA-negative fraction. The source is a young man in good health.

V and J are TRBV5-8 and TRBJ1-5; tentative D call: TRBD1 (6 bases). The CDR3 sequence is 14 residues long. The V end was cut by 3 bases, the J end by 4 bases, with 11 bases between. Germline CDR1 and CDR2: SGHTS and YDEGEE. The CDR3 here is CASSSDRINQPQHF. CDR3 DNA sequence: TGTGCCAGCAGCTCGGACAGAATTAATCAGCCCCAGCATTTT.

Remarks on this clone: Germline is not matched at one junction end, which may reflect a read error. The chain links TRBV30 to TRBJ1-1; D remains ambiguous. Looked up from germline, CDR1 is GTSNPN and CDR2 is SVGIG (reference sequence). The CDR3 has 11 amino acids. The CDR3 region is CAWSVSSEVAF. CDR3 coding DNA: TGTGCCTGGAGTGTCAGTTCCGAGGTCGCGTTT.

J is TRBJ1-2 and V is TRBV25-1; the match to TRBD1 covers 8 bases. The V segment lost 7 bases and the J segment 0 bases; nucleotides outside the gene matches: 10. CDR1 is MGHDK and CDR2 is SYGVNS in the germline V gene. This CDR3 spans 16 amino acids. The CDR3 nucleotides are TGTGCCAGCAACCGGGACAGGAACACCCCTAACTATGGCTACACCTTC. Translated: CASNRDRNTPNYGYTF.

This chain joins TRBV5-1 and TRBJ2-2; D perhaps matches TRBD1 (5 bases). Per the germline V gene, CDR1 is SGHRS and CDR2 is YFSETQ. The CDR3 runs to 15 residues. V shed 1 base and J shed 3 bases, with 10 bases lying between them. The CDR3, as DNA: TGCGCCAGCAGCTTGTCGACAGCCTACACCGGGGAGCTGTTTTTT. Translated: CASSLSTAYTGELFF.

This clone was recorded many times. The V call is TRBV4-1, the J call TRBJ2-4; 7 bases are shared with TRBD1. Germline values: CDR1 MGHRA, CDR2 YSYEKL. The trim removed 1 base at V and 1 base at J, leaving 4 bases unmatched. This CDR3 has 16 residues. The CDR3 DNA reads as TGCGCCAGCAGCCAAGTAAACAGGGGTGCCAAAAACATTCAGTACTTC. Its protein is CASSQVNRGAKNIQYF.

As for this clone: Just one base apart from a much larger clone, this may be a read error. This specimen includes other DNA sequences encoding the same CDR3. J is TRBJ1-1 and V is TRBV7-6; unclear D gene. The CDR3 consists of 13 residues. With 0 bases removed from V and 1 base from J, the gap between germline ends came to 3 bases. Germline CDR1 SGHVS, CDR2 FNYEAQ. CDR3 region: CASSLARNTEAFF. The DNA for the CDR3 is TGTGCCAGCAGCTTAGCCAGGAACACTGAAGCTTTCTTT.

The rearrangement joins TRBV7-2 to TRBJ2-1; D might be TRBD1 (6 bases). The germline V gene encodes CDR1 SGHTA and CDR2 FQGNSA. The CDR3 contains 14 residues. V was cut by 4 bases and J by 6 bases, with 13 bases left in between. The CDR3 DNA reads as TGTGCCAGCAGCTCCGAACAGGGTCTCAATGAGCAGTTCTTC. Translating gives CASSSEQGLNEQFF.

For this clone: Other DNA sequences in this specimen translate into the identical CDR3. In DNA, the CDR3 is TGTGCCATCAGTGAGCAGGGGGCCGAGACCCAGTACTTC. Protein sequence: CAISEQGAETQYF. The V and J genes are TRBV10-3 and TRBJ2-5, with TRBD1 identical over 8 bases. V lost 2 bases to trimming and J lost 5 bases; unmatched junction nucleotides: 1. This CDR3 region has 13 residues. Per the germline V gene, CDR1 is ENHRY and CDR2 is SYGVKD.

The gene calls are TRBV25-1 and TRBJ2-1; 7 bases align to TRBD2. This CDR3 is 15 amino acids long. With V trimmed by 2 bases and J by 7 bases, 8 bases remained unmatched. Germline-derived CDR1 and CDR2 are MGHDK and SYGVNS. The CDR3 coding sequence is TGTGCCAGCAGTGAAGCGATGGGGGGGTCTAATGAGCAGTTCTTC. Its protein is CASSEAMGGSNEQFF.

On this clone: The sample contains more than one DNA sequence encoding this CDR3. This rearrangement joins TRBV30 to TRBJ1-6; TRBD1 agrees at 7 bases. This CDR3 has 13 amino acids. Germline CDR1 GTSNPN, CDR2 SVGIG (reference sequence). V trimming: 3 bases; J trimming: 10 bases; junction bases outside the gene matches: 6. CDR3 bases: TGTGCCTGGAGGGGTACAGGGGACTCACCCCTCCACTTT. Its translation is CAWRGTGDSPLHF. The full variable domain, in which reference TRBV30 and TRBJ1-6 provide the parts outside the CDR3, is SQTIHQWPATLVQPVGSPLSLECTVEGTSNPNLYWYRQAAGRGLQLLFYSVGIGQISSEVPQNLSASRPQDRQFILSSKKLLLSDSGFYLCAWRGTGDSPLHFGNGTRLTVT.